Sequencing of this T cell receptor (beta chain) was carried out in a study of Tregs in tolerant kidney transplant recipients. Study at large: Recipients received nonmyeloablative bone marrow transplants from related graft donors, with transient mixed chimerism.

Here immunoSEQ multiplex PCR was the method, and the copy in TCRdb shows in-frame clones only, minus some. Of around 9,700 clones in the sample, around nine tenths were seen once. This clone appeared a single time. The antigen remains undetermined. Trimming stripped 0 bases from V and 3 bases from J, with 7 bases between. The CDR3 runs 13 residues. In germline, CDR1 is SGDLS, CDR2 YYNGEE. The sequencing used Tregs from blood cultured with allogeneic cells, collected before the transplant. J is TRBJ2-7 and V is TRBV9, with D unresolved. The receptor was isolated from a human patient who received a combined kidney and bone marrow transplant. Here the CDR3 reads CASSVDPGYEQYF. DNA of the CDR3: TGTGCCAGCAGCGTAGATCCGGGCTACGAGCAGTACTTC.